The entry that follows covers one T cell receptor beta chain sequence. Its antigen remains unidentified. The CDR3 runs to 15 residues. Trimming removed 2 bases from V and 0 bases from J, with 7 bases in between. Per the germline V gene, CDR1 is WNHNN and CDR2 is SYGVQD (reference sequence). The data belong to a study of T cell responses to AZD1222 COVID-19 vaccine. Study findings and constraints: In the spike-specific TCR repertoire, nearly half reportedly target unmutated variant regions. Donors skewed white British and female; clonal diversity was possibly underestimated. The breadth and depth of Spike-specific TCRs increased once two AZD1222 doses had been given.

Timing groups of about 4 and about 12 weeks for second doses were pooled. Libraries were prepared by immunoSEQ multiplex PCR; TCRdb keeps only in-frame clonotypes and omits some of them. The sample includes roughly 110,000 clones, around nine tenths of them seen just once. Material: peripheral blood, obtained 28 days after the second AZD1222 dose. The receptor's source is an adult who received the AZD1222 COVID-19 vaccine. The chain uses TRBV10-1 and TRBJ1-4, with D unclear. The CDR3 is CASSEGGATNEKLFF. CDR3 bases: TGCGCCAGCAGTGAGGGTGGTGCAACTAATGAAAAACTGTTTTTT.